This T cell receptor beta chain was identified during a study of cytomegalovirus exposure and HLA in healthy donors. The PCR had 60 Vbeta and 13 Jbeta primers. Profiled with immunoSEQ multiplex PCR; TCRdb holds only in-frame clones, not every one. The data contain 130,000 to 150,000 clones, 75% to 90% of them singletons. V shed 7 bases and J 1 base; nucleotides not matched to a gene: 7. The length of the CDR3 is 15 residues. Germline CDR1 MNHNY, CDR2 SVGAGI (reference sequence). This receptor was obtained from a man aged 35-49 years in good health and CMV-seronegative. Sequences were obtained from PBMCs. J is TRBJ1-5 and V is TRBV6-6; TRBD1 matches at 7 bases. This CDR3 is CASTDRVLSNQPQHF. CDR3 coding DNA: TGTGCCAGCACTGACAGGGTACTCAGCAATCAGCCCCAGCATTTT.